This T cell receptor beta chain was recorded in a study of blood T cell repertoires in COVID-19. Study-level information: Acute and convalescent COVID-19 specimens originated in the United States, Italy and Spain.

Generated by immunoSEQ multiplex PCR, the TCRdb table keeps only in-frame clones and is missing some. The sample consists of 200,000 to 250,000 clones, 88% of them appearing once. This CDR3 has 13 amino acids. The V end lost 1 base, the J end lost 0 bases, and 7 bases lay between the germline ends. Germline values: CDR1 GTSNPN, CDR2 SVGIG (reference sequence). This chain connects TRBV30 to TRBJ2-7; TRBD1 is a possible D gene (5 bases). The material sequenced was peripheral blood. This clonotype originated in a woman aged 60-75 years with acute or convalescent COVID-19. CDR3 bases: TGTGCCTGGAGTGAACAGGTCTCCTACGAGCAGTACTTC. As protein: CAWSEQVSYEQYF.